The T cell receptor (beta chain) under discussion was sequenced for a study of tumor-infiltrating lymphocytes in oesophageal squamous cell carcinoma. This clonotype was seen only a few times. The CDR3 covers 13 residues. Looked up from germline, CDR1 is SGHAT and CDR2 is FQNNGV. TCRdb passed the PCR reads through MiXCR, listing each CDR3 protein once. In the table there are about 17,000 distinct CDR3 sequences, approximately 47% of which are singletons. Material: normal esophageal tissue next to the tumor. The source of this sequence is a female donor with esophageal squamous cell carcinoma. The V call is TRBV11-2, the J call TRBJ1-6; D gene uncertain. The tail of the sequence fits TRBJ2-6 better, so the J call may be wrong. The CDR3 DNA follows: TGTGCCAGCACCGCAGACAGGGCCAACGTCCTGACTTTC. The encoded protein is CASTADRANVLTF.